This T cell receptor (beta chain) appears in the sequencing data of a study of identical twins. Notes on this clonotype: Its antigen is undetermined.

CDR1 MNHEY and CDR2 SMNVEV come from the germline V gene (reference sequence). CDR3 length: 15 residues. V lost 6 bases, J lost 8 bases, and 8 bases stayed unmatched. After template switching added a universal primer site, the resulting cDNA carried unique molecular identifiers. MiXCR, applied by TCRdb to the 5' RACE reads, yields one record per CDR3 protein. Seen here are roughly 1.6 million distinct CDR3 sequences, under 35% observed once, and the top ten hold approximately 0.25%. Notes on the study in general: Reduced insertions were recorded for abundant cord blood beta clonotypes, with no such pattern in memory repertoires.

The sample comprised cord blood. This TCR came from a newborn girl in good health. The chain has TRBV27 and TRBJ1-4; 11 bases align to TRBD1. CDR3 DNA: TGTGCCAGCAGCCCGGGACAGGGGGAATGGGAAAAACTGTTTTTT. This gives the protein CASSPGQGEWEKLFF.